The 23 T cell receptor beta chains below all came from one sample that was sequenced in a study of blood T cell repertoires in COVID-19. Profiling relied on immunoSEQ multiplex PCR, and the TCRdb table lists in-frame clones only, not all of them. The sample consists of more than 200,000 clones, roughly 87% of them appearing once. The sequenced material came from peripheral blood. These TCRs come from a man aged 18 to 30 with active or convalescent COVID-19.

The V gene is TRBV7-3, the J gene TRBJ2-1; unclear D gene. Trimming took off 3 bases at V and 0 bases at J, with 9 bases between the two ends. CDR1 and CDR2 (germline): SGHTA, FQGTGA. CDR3 size: 15 residues. The CDR3 sequence is CASSFSVSSYNEQFF. The CDR3 nucleotides read TGTGCCAGCAGCTTCTCGGTTAGCTCCTACAATGAGCAGTTCTTC.

This clone was detected only once. The chain couples TRBV5-6 to TRBJ1-2; D remains ambiguous. The germline V gene has CDR1 SGHDT and CDR2 YYEEEE. The CDR3 totals 13 residues. V was trimmed by 1 base and J by 2 bases, leaving 6 bases between them. The CDR3 DNA reads TGTGCCAGCAGCTTGCAGACAAACTATGGCTACACCTTC. The encoded protein is CASSLQTNYGYTF.

The chain uses TRBV14 and TRBJ2-1; 16 bases map to TRBD2. Germline V gives CDR1 SGHDN, CDR2 FVKESK. The CDR3 is 18 residues long. J lost 4 bases, V lost 1 base, and 4 bases had no gene match. CDR3 DNA sequence: TGTGCCAGCAGCCAAGTGGGACTAGCGGGAGGGCTTTACAATGAGCAGTTCTTC. Translated, it gives CASSQVGLAGGLYNEQFF.

The chain carries TRBV15 and TRBJ2-3, with D possibly matching TRBD2 (6 bases). Per the germline V gene, CDR1 is LNHNV and CDR2 is YYDKDF (reference sequence). V lost 4 bases to trimming and J lost 0 bases, with 17 bases between them. The CDR3 runs 17 residues. The CDR3 DNA follows: TGTGCCACCAGCACTCTGGGAGGTGCGGCTAGCACAGATACGCAGTATTTT. Its translation is CATSTLGGAASTDTQYF.

This chain uses TRBV15 with TRBJ2-5; 8 bases line up with TRBD2. The CDR3 runs 14 residues. CDR1 is LNHNV and CDR2 is YYDKDF in the germline V gene (reference sequence). J gave up 5 bases and V 2 bases, and 4 bases lay outside the gene matches. CDR3 sequence: CATSRISGGETQYF. CDR3 sequence (DNA): TGTGCCACCAGCAGAATTTCGGGGGGGGAGACCCAGTACTTC.

The chain has TRBV4-2 and TRBJ2-5; 8 bases match TRBD2. Trimming at V came to 0 bases and at J to 13 bases, leaving 13 bases not matched to a gene. This CDR3 comprises 15 residues. The germline gives CDR1 LGHNA, CDR2 YNFKEQ. CDR3 sequence: CASSQDGAAGVHWYF. The CDR3 nucleotides read TGTGCCAGCAGCCAAGATGGGGCAGCGGGGGTCCACTGGTACTTC.

This chain links TRBV29-1 with TRBJ1-3, with no clear D. Trimming removed 2 bases from V and 8 bases from J, with 10 bases in between. CDR1 is SQVTM, CDR2 ANQGSEA, per germline. The CDR3 covers 12 residues. The CDR3 bases are TGCAGCGTTGAAAATAACGGGGACACCATATATTTT. It encodes CSVENNGDTIYF.

V is TRBV18 and J is TRBJ1-5; D remains ambiguous. Trimming stripped 1 base from V and 5 bases from J, with 6 bases between. This CDR3 has 13 residues. Germline V lookup: CDR1 KGHSH, CDR2 LQKENI. The CDR3 nucleotides read TGTGCCAGCTCACCACATGCGGATCAGCCCCAGCATTTT. Its translation is CASSPHADQPQHF. Complete variable domain (other parts from reference TRBV18 and TRBJ1-5): NAGVMQNPRHLVRRRGQEARLRCSPMKGHSHVYWYRQLPEEGLKFMVYLQKENIIDESGMPKERFSAEFPKEGPSILRIQQVVRGDSAAYFCASSPHADQPQHFGDGTRLSIL.

The sample holds one count of this clone. The genes are TRBV19 and TRBJ2-7; 8 nucleotides line up with TRBD2. V gave up 4 bases and J gave up 7 bases; unmatched junction bases: 9. From germline, CDR1 is LNHDA and CDR2 SQIVND (reference sequence). The CDR3 runs 14 residues. DNA of the CDR3: TGTGCCAGTAGTAGGGGACTAGTGGCTGATGAGCAGTACTTC. Translated: CASSRGLVADEQYF.

The gene calls are TRBV7-2 and TRBJ2-2; 7 bases align to TRBD2. This CDR3 is built from 15 residues. Germline-derived CDR1 and CDR2 are SGHTA and FQGNSA. The V and J ends lost 5 bases and 3 bases, in that order; junction bases with no gene match: 6. CDR3 coding DNA: TGTGCCAGCAGCCTGGGCGGGGGTCACACCGGGGAGCTGTTTTTT. This sequence encodes CASSLGGGHTGELFF. Full variable domain (remainder filled in from reference TRBV7-2 and TRBJ2-2): GAGVSQSPSNKVTEKGKDVELRCDPISGHTALYWYRQSLGQGLEFLIYFQGNSAPDKSGLPSDRFSAERTGGSVSTLTIQRTQQEDSAVYLCASSLGGGHTGELFFGEGSRLTVL.

The chain is built from TRBV7-2 and TRBJ1-1, with D possibly TRBD1 on 6 matching bases. CDR1 is SGHTA, CDR2 FQGNSA, per germline. Trimming removed 2 bases from V and 4 bases from J, with 14 bases in between. The CDR3 contains 15 residues. CDR3 in amino acids: CASSLFGTPATEAFF. DNA for the CDR3: TGTGCCAGCAGCTTATTTGGGACACCTGCCACTGAAGCTTTCTTT.

The genes are TRBV5-1 and TRBJ1-4; TRBD1 aligns across 9 bases. The CDR3 sequence is 14 residues long. Germline CDR1 reads SGHRS; CDR2 reads YFSETQ. The ends lost 2 bases at V and 6 bases at J; junction bases unmatched: 2. In DNA, the CDR3 is TGCGCCAGCAGCTTTGACAGGGGGTATGAAAAACTGTTTTTT. This sequence encodes CASSFDRGYEKLFF.

The CDR3 DNA sequence: TGTGCCTGGAGTGTACGGGAACGGGGCAATCAGCCCCAGCATTTT. Amino acid sequence: CAWSVRERGNQPQHF. V is TRBV30 and J is TRBJ1-5; D ambiguous. Germline values: CDR1 GTSNPN, CDR2 SVGIG (reference sequence). CDR3 length: 15 amino acids. V dropped 0 bases and J dropped 2 bases, with 11 bases sitting between them.

The V and J genes are TRBV20-1 and TRBJ1-1; D gene ambiguous. This CDR3 has 11 residues. V was trimmed by 0 bases and J by 8 bases, leaving 7 bases between them. The germline V gene encodes CDR1 DFQATT and CDR2 SNEGSKA (reference sequence). The CDR3, as DNA: TGCAGTGCTAGAGAGTCGGGGGAAGCTTTCTTT. This encodes CSARESGEAFF.

The chain combines TRBV6-5 with TRBJ2-7; the match to TRBD2 covers 10 bases. The V and J ends lost 8 bases and 3 bases, in that order; junction bases with no gene match: 4. The length of the CDR3 is 13 residues. The germline gives CDR1 MNHEY, CDR2 SVGAGI. The CDR3 region has the DNA TGTGCCAGCGGGGCTAGCGGGAGCTACGAGCAGTACTTC. Translated: CASGASGSYEQYF.

The chain links TRBV27 to TRBJ1-5; 7 nucleotides agree with TRBD1. Looked up from germline, CDR1 is MNHEY and CDR2 is SMNVEV (reference sequence). The CDR3 length is 16 residues. V lost 1 base and J lost 4; bases outside the gene matches: 7. The CDR3 nucleotides are TGTGCCAGCAGTTTATACGTGACAGGGTTAAATCAGCCCCAGCATTTT. Its translation is CASSLYVTGLNQPQHF.

In its sample, this clone was seen once. This chain connects TRBV30 to TRBJ1-5; D might be TRBD1 (6 bases). V dropped 2 bases and J dropped 2 bases, with 13 bases sitting between them. The CDR3 totals 15 residues. Germline V gives CDR1 GTSNPN, CDR2 SVGIG (reference sequence). The CDR3 loop is CAWSQTAGGNQPQHF. The CDR3 nucleotides are TGTGCCTGGAGTCAAACAGCAGGGGGCAATCAGCCCCAGCATTTT.

V gene TRBV28 combines with J gene TRBJ1-5; 8 bases are a match to TRBD1. This CDR3 contains 15 residues. Germline CDR1 and CDR2: MDHEN and SYDVKM. V gave up 7 bases and J gave up 5 bases; unmatched junction bases: 10. The CDR3 region is CASTETGEMDQPQHF. The CDR3 DNA reads TGTGCCAGCACCGAGACAGGGGAAATGGATCAGCCCCAGCATTTT.

The CDR3 is CASSFTEDKWDRVIYGYTF. CDR3 coding DNA: TGTGCCAGCAGTTTCACCGAAGATAAGTGGGACAGGGTGATCTATGGCTACACCTTC. The genes are TRBV28 and TRBJ1-2, with TRBD1 matching 9 bases. This CDR3 comprises 19 residues. The V gene's germline CDR1 is MDHEN and CDR2 SYDVKM. J gave up 4 bases and V 3 bases, and 18 bases lay outside the gene matches.

This chain's CDR3 is CASSSTMAEPPDTQYF. Written as DNA, the CDR3 is TGTGCCAGCAGTTCAACTATGGCGGAGCCGCCAGATACGCAGTATTTT. V is TRBV28 and J is TRBJ2-3; D ambiguous. Germline CDR1 and CDR2: MDHEN and SYDVKM. The CDR3 length is 16 residues. V was cut by 4 bases and J by 4 bases, with 18 bases left in between.

This chain joins TRBV2 and TRBJ2-1; 11 positions match TRBD2. Germline CDR1 is SNHLY and CDR2 is FYNNEI. This CDR3 spans 18 amino acids. The junction had 7 bases not matched to a gene; V was cut back by 0 bases and J by 3 bases. CDR3 loop: CASSEALRGLADYNEQFF. The DNA of the CDR3 is TGTGCCAGCAGTGAAGCGCTTCGGGGACTAGCGGACTACAATGAGCAGTTCTTC.

This clone has just a few counts. The chain joins TRBV19 to TRBJ2-7; possibly TRBD2 for D (6 bases). Germline V gene lookup returns CDR1 LNHDA and CDR2 SQIVND (reference sequence). There are 15 residues in the CDR3. V lost 3 bases to trimming and J lost 1 base, with 13 bases between them. CDR3 nucleotides: TGTGCCAGTAGTATTGCGGAGGGCCTTTCCTACGAGCAGTACTTC. This translates into CASSIAEGLSYEQYF.

In its sample, this clone was seen once. V is TRBV28 and J is TRBJ1-5; TRBD1 might be the D (5 bases). Germline V gives CDR1 MDHEN, CDR2 SYDVKM. This CDR3 region has 13 residues. V was pared by 6 bases and J by 5 bases, with 11 bases between. CDR3: CASSAGFDQPQHF. CDR3 DNA sequence: TGTGCCAGCAGCGCAGGGTTCGATCAGCCCCAGCATTTT.